The T cell receptor (beta chain) described here comes from a study of shared clonotypes between healthy human individuals. Germline V CDR1 and CDR2: MNHNS, SASEGT. This CDR3 has 15 residues. V lost 5 bases and J 2 bases, leaving 15 bases between the germline ends. The study ran the assay at deep level. Sequencing used immunoSEQ multiplex PCR; TCRdb keeps in-frame clones, though not all of them. The top ten clones hold roughly 0.9% of a sample with around 1,100,000 clones, approximately 75% of them seen once. The sequenced sample consisted of memory CD4+ T cells from PBMCs. This sample's subset: CD45RA-negative fraction. The TCR originated in a young man in good health. Some clones in this sample may be carry-over from other donors' samples. The genes are TRBV6-1 and TRBJ2-5; either TRBD1 or TRBD2 may supply D (6 bases each). The CDR3 loop reads CASSHGGLVQETQYF. The CDR3 nucleotides are TGTGCCAGCAGTCATGGGGGGCTCGTTCAAGAGACCCAGTACTTC.